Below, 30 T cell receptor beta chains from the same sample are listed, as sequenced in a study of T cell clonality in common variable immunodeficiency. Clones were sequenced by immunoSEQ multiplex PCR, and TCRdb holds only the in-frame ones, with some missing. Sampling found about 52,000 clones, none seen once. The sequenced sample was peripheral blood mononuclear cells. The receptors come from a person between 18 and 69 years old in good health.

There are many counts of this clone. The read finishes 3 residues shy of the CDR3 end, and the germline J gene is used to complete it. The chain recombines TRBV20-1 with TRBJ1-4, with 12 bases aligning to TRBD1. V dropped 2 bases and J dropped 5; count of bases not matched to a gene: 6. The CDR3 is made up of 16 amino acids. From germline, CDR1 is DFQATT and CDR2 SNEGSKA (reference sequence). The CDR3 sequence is CSARWDRGRRNEKLFF. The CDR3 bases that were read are TGCAGTGCTAGATGGGACAGGGGGCGGAGGAATGAAAAA.

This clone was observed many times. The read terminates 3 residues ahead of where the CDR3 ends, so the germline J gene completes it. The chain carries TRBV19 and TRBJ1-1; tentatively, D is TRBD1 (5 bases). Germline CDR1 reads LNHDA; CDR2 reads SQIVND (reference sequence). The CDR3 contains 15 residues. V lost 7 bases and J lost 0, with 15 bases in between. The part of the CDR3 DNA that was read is TGTGCCAGTAAACCAACCAGGGTCTTGAACACTGAA. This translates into CASKPTRVLNTE. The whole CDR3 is CASKPTRVLNTEAFF.

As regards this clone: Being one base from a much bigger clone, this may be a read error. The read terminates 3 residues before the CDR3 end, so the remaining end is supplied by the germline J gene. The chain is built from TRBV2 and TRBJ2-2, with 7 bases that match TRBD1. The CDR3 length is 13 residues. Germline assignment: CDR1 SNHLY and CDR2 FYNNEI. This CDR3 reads CANDRAGANVLFF. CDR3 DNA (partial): TGTGCCAATGACAGGGCTGGGGCCAACGTG. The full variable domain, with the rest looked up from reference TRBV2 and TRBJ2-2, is EPEVTQTPSHQVTQMGQEVILRCVPISNHLYFYWYRQILGQKVEFLVSFYNNEISEKSEIFDDQFSVERPDGSNFTLKIRSTKLEDSAMYFCANDRAGANVLFFGEGSRLTVL.

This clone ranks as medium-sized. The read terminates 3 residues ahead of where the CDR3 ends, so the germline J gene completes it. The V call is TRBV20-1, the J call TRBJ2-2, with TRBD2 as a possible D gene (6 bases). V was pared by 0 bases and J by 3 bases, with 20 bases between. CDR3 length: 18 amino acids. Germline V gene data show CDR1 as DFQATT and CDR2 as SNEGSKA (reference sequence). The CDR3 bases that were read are TGCAGTGCTAGAGATTTTGGTAGCGGAGCCCCTTACACCGGGGAG. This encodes CSARDFGSGAPYTGE. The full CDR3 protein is CSARDFGSGAPYTGELFF.

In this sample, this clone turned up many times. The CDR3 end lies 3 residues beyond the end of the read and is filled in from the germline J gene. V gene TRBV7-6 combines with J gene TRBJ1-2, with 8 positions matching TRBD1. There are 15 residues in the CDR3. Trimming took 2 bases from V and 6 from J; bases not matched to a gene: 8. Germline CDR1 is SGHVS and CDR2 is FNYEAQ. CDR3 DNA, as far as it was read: TGTGCCAGCAGCTTACTCGACAGGGGAGATGATGGC. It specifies CASSLLDRGDDG. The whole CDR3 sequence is CASSLLDRGDDGYTF.

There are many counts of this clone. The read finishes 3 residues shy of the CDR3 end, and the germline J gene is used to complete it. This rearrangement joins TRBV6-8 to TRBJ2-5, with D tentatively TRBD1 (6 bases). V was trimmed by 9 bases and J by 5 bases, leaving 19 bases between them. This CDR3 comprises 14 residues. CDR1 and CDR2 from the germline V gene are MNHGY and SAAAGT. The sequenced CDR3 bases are TGTGCCAGGAACCCTGACAGGCGGTGGGAGACC. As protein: CARNPDRRWET. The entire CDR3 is CARNPDRRWETQYF.

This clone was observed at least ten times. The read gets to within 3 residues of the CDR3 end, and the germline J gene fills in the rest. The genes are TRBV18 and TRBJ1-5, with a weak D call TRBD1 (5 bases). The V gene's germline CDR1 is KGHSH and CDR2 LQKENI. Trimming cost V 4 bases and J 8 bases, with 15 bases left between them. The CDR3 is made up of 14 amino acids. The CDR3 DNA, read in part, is TGTGCCAGCTCACTCAGGGCCGGAATAGAGCCC. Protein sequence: CASSLRAGIEP. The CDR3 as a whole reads CASSLRAGIEPQHF.

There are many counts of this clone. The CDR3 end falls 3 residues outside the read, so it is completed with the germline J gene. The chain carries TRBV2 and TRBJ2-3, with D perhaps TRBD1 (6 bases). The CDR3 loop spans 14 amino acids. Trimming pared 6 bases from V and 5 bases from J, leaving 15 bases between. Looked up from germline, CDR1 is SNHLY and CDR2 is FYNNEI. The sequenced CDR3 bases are TGTGCCAGCAGGCCGACAGGAGGTGTAGATACG. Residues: CASRPTGGVDT. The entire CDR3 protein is CASRPTGGVDTQYF.

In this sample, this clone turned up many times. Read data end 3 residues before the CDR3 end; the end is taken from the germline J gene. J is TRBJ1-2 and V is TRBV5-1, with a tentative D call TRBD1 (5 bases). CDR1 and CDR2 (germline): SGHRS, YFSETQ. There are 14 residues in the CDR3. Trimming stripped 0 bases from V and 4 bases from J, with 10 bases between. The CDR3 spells CASSLAADSYGYTF. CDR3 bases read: TGCGCCAGCAGCTTGGCCGCCGACAGCTATGGC.

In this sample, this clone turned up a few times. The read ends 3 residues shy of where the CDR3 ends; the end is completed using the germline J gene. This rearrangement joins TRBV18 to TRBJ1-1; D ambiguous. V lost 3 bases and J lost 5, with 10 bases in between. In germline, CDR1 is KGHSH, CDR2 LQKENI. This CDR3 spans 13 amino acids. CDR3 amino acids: CASSPPDLTEAFF. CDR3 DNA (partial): TGTGCCAGCTCACCGCCGGACTTGACTGAA.

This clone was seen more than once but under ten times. Incomplete CDR3 DNA: TGCGCCAGCAGCTTGGGACCAGGGCAAACCTACGAG. As protein: CASSLGPGQTYE. The CDR3 reads in full as CASSLGPGQTYEQYF. This sequence joins TRBV5-1 and TRBJ2-7; a possible D gene is TRBD1 (5 bases). The DNA ends 3 residues before the CDR3 does, and the rest of the CDR3 is filled in from the germline J gene. Germline V gives CDR1 SGHRS, CDR2 YFSETQ. V was pared by 0 bases and J by 2 bases, with 12 bases between. The CDR3 runs to 15 residues.

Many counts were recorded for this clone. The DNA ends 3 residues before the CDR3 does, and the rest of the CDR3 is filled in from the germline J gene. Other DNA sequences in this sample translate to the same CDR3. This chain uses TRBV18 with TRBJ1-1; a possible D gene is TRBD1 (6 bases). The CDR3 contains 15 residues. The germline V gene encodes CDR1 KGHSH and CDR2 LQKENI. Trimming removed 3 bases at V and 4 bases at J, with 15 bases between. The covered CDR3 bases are TGTGCCAGCTCACCGGCCTTCAGGGGAGCCACTGAA. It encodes CASSPAFRGATE. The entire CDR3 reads CASSPAFRGATEAFF.

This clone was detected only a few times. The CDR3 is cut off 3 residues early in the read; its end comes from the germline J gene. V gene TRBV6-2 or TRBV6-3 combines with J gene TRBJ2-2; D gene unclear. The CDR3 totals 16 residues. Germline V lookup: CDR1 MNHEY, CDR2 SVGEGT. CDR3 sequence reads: CASSYGQTALDEKLFF. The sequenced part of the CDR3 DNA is TGTGCCAGCAGTTACGGGCAGACGGCCCTGGATGAAAAG.

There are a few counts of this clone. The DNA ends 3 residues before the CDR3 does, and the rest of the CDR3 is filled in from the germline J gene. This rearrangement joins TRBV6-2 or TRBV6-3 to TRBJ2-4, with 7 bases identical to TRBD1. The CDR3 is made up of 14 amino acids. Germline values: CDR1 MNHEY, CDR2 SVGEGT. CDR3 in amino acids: CASSYGTANYGQYF. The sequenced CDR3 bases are TGTGCCAGCAGTTACGGGACAGCTAACTATGGT.

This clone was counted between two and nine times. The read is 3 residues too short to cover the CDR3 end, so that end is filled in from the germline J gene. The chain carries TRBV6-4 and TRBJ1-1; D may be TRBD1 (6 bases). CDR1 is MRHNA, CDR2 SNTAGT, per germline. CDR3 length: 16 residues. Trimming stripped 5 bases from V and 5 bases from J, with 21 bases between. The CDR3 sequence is CASSPDPWEGGTEAFF. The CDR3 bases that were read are TGTGCCAGCAGTCCTGATCCATGGGAGGGGGGGACTGAA.

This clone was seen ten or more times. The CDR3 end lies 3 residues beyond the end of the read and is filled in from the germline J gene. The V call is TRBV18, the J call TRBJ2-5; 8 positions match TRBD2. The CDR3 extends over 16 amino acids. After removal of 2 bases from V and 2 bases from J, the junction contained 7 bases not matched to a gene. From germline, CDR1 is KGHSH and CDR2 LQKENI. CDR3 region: CASSPRAGDRQETQYF. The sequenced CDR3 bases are TGTGCCAGCTCACCAAGAGCGGGAGATAGGCAAGAGACC.

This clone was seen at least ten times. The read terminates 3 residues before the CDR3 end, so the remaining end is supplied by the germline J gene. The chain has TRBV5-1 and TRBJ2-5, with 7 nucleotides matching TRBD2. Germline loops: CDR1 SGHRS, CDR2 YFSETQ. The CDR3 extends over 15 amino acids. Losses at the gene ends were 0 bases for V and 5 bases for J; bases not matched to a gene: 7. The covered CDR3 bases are TGCGCCAGCAGCTTGGGGCTAGCGGCCGCGGAGACC. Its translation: CASSLGLAAAET. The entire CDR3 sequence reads CASSLGLAAAETQYF.

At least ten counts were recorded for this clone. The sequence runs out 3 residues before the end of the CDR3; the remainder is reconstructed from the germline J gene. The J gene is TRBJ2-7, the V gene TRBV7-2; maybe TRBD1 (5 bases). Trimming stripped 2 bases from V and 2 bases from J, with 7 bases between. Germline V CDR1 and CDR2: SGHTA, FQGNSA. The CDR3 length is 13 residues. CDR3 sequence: CASSLTDTYEQYF. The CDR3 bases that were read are TGTGCCAGCAGCTTAACGGACACCTACGAG.

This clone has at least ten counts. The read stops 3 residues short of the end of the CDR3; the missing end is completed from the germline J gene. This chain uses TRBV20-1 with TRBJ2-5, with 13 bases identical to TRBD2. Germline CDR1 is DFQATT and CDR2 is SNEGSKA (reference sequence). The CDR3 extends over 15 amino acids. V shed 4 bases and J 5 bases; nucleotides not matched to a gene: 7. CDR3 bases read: TGCAGTGCTACCGGACTAGCGGGGGTCCAGGAGACC. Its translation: CSATGLAGVQET. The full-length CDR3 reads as CSATGLAGVQETQYF.

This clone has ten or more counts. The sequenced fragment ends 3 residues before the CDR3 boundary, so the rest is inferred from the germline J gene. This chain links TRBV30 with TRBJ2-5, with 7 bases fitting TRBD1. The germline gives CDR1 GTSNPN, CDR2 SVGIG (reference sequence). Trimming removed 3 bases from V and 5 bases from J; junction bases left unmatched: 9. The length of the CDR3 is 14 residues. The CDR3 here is CAWRPAGGRETQYF. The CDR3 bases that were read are TGTGCCTGGAGGCCGGCAGGGGGTCGTGAGACC.

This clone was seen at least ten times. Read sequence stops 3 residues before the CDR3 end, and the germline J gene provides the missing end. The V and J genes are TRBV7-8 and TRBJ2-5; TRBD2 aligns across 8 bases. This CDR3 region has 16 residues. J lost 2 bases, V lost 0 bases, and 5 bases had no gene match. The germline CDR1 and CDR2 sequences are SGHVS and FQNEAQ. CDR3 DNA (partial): TGTGCCAGCAGCTTAGCCCAGCGGGAGATACAAGAGACC. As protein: CASSLAQREIQET. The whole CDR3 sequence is CASSLAQREIQETQYF. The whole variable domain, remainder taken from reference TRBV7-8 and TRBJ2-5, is GAGVSQSPRYKVAKRGQDVALRCDPISGHVSLFWYQQALGQGPEFLTYFQNEAQLDKSGLPSDRFFAERPEGSVSTLKIQRTQQEDSAVYLCASSLAQREIQETQYFGPGTRLLVL.

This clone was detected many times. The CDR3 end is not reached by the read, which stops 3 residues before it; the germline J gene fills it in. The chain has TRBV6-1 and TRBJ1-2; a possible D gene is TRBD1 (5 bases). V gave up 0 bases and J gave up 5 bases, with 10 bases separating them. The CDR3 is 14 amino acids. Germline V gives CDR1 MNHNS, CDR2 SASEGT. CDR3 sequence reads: CASSEAGHLYGYTF. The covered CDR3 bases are TGTGCCAGCAGTGAAGCTGGACACTTATATGGC.

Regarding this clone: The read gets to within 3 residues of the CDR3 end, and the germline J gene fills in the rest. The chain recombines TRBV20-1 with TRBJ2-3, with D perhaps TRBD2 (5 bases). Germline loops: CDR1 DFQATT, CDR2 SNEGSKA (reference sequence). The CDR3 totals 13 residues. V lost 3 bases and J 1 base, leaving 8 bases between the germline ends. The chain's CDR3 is CSASLRGTDTQYF. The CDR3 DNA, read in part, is TGCAGTGCTAGTTTGCGGGGCACAGATACG.

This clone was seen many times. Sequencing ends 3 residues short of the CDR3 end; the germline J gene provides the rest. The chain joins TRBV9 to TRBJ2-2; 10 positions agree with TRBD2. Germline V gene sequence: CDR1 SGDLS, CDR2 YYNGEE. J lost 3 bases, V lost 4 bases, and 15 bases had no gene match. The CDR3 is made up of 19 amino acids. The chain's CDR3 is CASSPRTSGFLRDTGELFF. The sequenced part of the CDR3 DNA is TGTGCCAGCAGCCCAAGGACTAGCGGTTTTCTCCGAGACACCGGGGAG.

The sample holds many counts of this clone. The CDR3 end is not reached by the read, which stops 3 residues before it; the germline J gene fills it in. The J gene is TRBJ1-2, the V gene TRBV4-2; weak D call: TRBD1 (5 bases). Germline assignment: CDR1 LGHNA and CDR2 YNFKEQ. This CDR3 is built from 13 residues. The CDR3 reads CASSQGGTGGYTF. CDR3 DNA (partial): TGTGCCAGCAGCCAGGGGGGGACTGGAGGC.

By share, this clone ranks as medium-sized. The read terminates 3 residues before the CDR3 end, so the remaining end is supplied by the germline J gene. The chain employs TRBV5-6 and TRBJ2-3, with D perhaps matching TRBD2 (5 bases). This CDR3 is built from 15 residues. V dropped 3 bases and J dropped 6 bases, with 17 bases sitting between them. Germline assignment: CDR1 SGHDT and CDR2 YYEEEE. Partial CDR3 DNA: TGTGCCAGCAGCTGGACTGCACAGTTGTCTGATACG. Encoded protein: CASSWTAQLSDT. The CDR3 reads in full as CASSWTAQLSDTQYF. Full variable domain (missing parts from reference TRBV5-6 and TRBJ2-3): DAGVTQSPTHLIKTRGQQVTLRCSPKSGHDTVSWYQQALGQGPQFIFQYYEEEERQRGNFPDRFSGHQFPNYSSELNVNALLLGDSALYLCASSWTAQLSDTQYFGPGTRLTVL.

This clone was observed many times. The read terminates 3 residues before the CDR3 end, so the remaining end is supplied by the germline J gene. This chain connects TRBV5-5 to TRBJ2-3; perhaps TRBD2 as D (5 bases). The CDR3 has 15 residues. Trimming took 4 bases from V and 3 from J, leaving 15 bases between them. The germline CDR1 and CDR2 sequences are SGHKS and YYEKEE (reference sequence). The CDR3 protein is CASSPTLTGTDTQYF. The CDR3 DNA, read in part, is TGTGCCAGCAGCCCGACTTTAACGGGGACAGATACG.

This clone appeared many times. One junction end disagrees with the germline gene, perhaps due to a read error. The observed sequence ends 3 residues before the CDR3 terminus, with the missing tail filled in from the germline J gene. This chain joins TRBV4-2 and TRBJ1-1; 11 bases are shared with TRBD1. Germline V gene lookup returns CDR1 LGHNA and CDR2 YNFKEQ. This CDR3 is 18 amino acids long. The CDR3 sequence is CASSHLLGTGGRAAEAFF. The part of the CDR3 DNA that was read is TGCGCCAGCAGCCATCTCCTCGGGACAGGGGGGCGGGCAGCTGAA.

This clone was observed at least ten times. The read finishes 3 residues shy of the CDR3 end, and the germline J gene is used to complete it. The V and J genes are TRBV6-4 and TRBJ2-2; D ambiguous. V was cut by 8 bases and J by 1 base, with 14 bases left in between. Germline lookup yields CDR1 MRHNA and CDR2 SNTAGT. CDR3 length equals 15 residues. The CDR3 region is CASATGPLNTGELFF. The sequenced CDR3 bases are TGTGCCAGCGCCACCGGTCCTTTGAACACCGGGGAG.

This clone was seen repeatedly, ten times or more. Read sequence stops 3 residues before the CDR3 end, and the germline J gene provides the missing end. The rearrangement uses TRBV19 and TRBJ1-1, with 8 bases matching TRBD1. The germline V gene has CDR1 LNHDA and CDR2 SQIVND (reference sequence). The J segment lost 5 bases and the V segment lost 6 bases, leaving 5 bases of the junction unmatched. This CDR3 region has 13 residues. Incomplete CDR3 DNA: TGTGCCAGTAGGTCGACAGGGGAAACTGAA. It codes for CASRSTGETE. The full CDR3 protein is CASRSTGETEAFF.